What follows are 26 T cell receptor beta chains derived from one specimen sequenced in a study of lymphopenia after photon versus proton radiotherapy (dated by TCRdb to about 2019). Library preparation used the immunoSEQ multiplex PCR assay. What TCRdb holds here is the immuneACCESS table cut down to in-frame rearrangements. Part of the clones is not present; checked against another copy, under half of the missing clones reflect an unresolved V gene, and the others are unexplained. This sample gives 75,000 to 90,000 clones in total; about 83% of them show up just once. The ten top clones hold around 1.5% of the sample. The starting material was peripheral blood, obtained from a patient treated with proton-based radiotherapy. The receptors were gathered from a man aged 55 to 70 with pancreatic cancer.

This clone occurred once. The chain has TRBV27 and TRBJ2-5; 7 positions match TRBD2. This CDR3 has 14 amino acids. Germline V gene lookup returns CDR1 MNHEY and CDR2 SMNVEV (reference sequence). J lost 5 bases, V lost 1 base, and 4 bases had no gene match. This CDR3 is CASSLWGSGETQYF. The CDR3 DNA reads as TGTGCCAGCAGTTTATGGGGTAGCGGGGAGACCCAGTACTTC.

The chain is built from TRBV11-2 and TRBJ2-2; 9 nucleotides match TRBD2. The CDR3 runs 15 residues. The V and J ends lost 3 bases and 5 bases, in that order; junction bases with no gene match: 4. Germline values: CDR1 SGHAT, CDR2 FQNNGV. The CDR3 here is CASSFRLAATGELFF. CDR3 sequence (DNA): TGTGCCAGCAGCTTCAGACTAGCGGCTACCGGGGAGCTGTTTTTT.

CDR3 region: CASSGGDRRNEKLFF. The CDR3 DNA reads TGTGCCAGTAGTGGGGGTGACAGAAGGAATGAAAAACTGTTTTTT. The chain is built from TRBV19 and TRBJ1-4; D perhaps matches TRBD1 (5 bases). CDR1 is LNHDA, CDR2 SQIVND, per germline (reference sequence). The CDR3 consists of 15 residues. V was clipped by 5 bases and J by 5 bases, with 15 bases between them.

Only one count was recorded for this clone. The V and J genes are TRBV19 and TRBJ2-1; 12 bases agree with TRBD1. This CDR3 is built from 15 residues. CDR1 LNHDA and CDR2 SQIVND come from the germline V gene (reference sequence). V lost 1 base and J lost 12; bases outside the gene matches: 7. The CDR3 spells CASSIGDRGRVGQFF. CDR3 coding DNA: TGTGCCAGTAGTATAGGGGACAGGGGGCGAGTCGGGCAGTTCTTC. The variable domain in full, with the rest retrieved from reference TRBV19 and TRBJ2-1, is DGGITQSPKYLFRKEGQNVTLSCEQNLNHDAMYWYRQDPGQGLRLIYYSQIVNDFQKGDIAEGYSVSREKKESFPLTVTSAQKNPTAFYLCASSIGDRGRVGQFFGPGTRLTVL.

The V and J genes are TRBV7-8 and TRBJ2-3; D call uncertain. The CDR3 sequence is 12 residues long. The germline V gene encodes CDR1 SGHVS and CDR2 FQNEAQ. Trimming left V 5 bases short and J 6 bases short, with 9 bases between. The CDR3 region has the DNA TGTGCCAGCAGCCAAAACGGGGATACGCAGTATTTT. Its protein product is CASSQNGDTQYF.

J is TRBJ2-7 and V is TRBV11-2; possibly TRBD1 for D (6 bases). Germline CDR1 reads SGHAT; CDR2 reads FQNNGV. Trimming removed 4 bases from V and 2 bases from J, with 15 bases in between. This CDR3 has 15 amino acids. The DNA of the CDR3 is TGTGCCAGCAGCTCCCCGGGACACCCAACCTACGAGCAGTACTTC. Protein sequence: CASSSPGHPTYEQYF.

This clone was counted only a few times. The sample has other DNA sequences that encode this CDR3 too. The chain uses TRBV18 and TRBJ1-1, with a weak D call TRBD1 (5 bases). Trimming stripped 3 bases from V and 4 bases from J, with 6 bases between. Germline V CDR1 and CDR2: KGHSH, LQKENI. There are 12 residues in the CDR3. The CDR3 loop reads CASSPQGTEAFF. The CDR3 DNA is TGTGCCAGCTCACCCCAGGGCACTGAAGCTTTCTTT. Together with reference TRBV18 and TRBJ1-1, the CDR3 gives the full variable domain: NAGVMQNPRHLVRRRGQEARLRCSPMKGHSHVYWYRQLPEEGLKFMVYLQKENIIDESGMPKERFSAEFPKEGPSILRIQQVVRGDSAAYFCASSPQGTEAFFGQGTRLTVV.

This clone occurred many times. The chain couples TRBV27 to TRBJ1-5; tentative D call: TRBD1 (5 bases). From germline, CDR1 is MNHEY and CDR2 SMNVEV (reference sequence). The CDR3 covers 16 residues. V lost 2 bases to trimming and J lost 1 base, with 12 bases between them. The CDR3 sequence is CASSLDSSSSNQPQHF. For the CDR3, the DNA is TGTGCCAGCAGTTTAGACAGTTCCTCGAGCAATCAGCCCCAGCATTTT.

This chain links TRBV18 with TRBJ2-7; 14 bases match TRBD2. The germline CDR1 and CDR2 sequences are KGHSH and LQKENI. The CDR3 extends over 16 amino acids. V dropped 6 bases and J dropped 0; count of bases not matched to a gene: 4. The CDR3 nucleotides read TGTGCCAGCTCCCTCGGGACTAGCGGGAGCTCCTACGAGCAGTACTTC. Translation: CASSLGTSGSSYEQYF.

This sequence joins TRBV4-2 and TRBJ2-2, with a weak D call TRBD1 (6 bases). Trimming pared 0 bases from V and 5 bases from J, leaving 10 bases between. Germline CDR1 and CDR2: LGHNA and YNFKEQ. The length of the CDR3 is 15 residues. CDR3 protein: CASSQEAGVTGELFF. The CDR3 DNA reads as TGTGCCAGCAGCCAAGAAGCAGGGGTAACCGGGGAGCTGTTTTTT.

V gene TRBV29-1 combines with J gene TRBJ1-2; 9 nucleotides line up with TRBD1. The CDR3 extends over 15 amino acids. V lost 4 bases, J lost 7 bases, and 13 bases stayed unmatched. Germline CDR1 reads SQVTM; CDR2 reads ANQGSEA. CDR3 sequence: CSVGAGTGFLGGYTF. The CDR3 region has the DNA TGCAGCGTTGGAGCCGGGACAGGGTTTCTTGGTGGCTACACCTTC.

The chain employs TRBV30 and TRBJ1-3, with D unresolved. V dropped 0 bases and J dropped 4 bases, with 4 bases sitting between them. The germline V gene has CDR1 GTSNPN and CDR2 SVGIG (reference sequence). This CDR3 comprises 12 residues. CDR3 amino acids: CAWSVPGNTIYF. The DNA for the CDR3 is TGTGCCTGGAGTGTACCCGGAAACACCATATATTTT. Full variable domain (rest looked up from reference TRBV30 and TRBJ1-3): SQTIHQWPATLVQPVGSPLSLECTVEGTSNPNLYWYRQAAGRGLQLLFYSVGIGQISSEVPQNLSASRPQDRQFILSSKKLLLSDSGFYLCAWSVPGNTIYFGEGSWLTVV.

This clone was seen a single time. The chain has TRBV6-5 and TRBJ2-7; tentatively, D is TRBD2 (6 bases). The CDR3 has 13 amino acids. Trimming stripped 9 bases from V and 2 bases from J, with 14 bases between. Germline V gene lookup returns CDR1 MNHEY and CDR2 SVGAGI. CDR3 loop: CASTRGATYEQYF. CDR3 in DNA: TGTGCCAGTACACGCGGGGCTACCTACGAGCAGTACTTC.

This clone was seen only once. This chain uses TRBV28 with TRBJ1-5; D is unresolved. Deletions cut 2 bases from V and 11 bases from J, with 10 bases between. The V gene's germline CDR1 is MDHEN and CDR2 SYDVKM. The CDR3 consists of 12 residues. The CDR3 bases are TGTGCCAGCAGTTTAAGGTCTCGCGCCCAGCATTTT. Translated, it gives CASSLRSRAQHF. The full variable domain, in which reference TRBV28 and TRBJ1-5 provide the parts outside the CDR3, is DVKVTQSSRYLVKRTGEKVFLECVQDMDHENMFWYRQDPGLGLRLIYFSYDVKMKEKGDIPEGYSVSREKKERFSLILESASTNQTSMYLCASSLRSRAQHFGDGTRLSIL.

This clone has a handful of counts. The chain is built from TRBV6-5 and TRBJ2-7, with D perhaps TRBD2 (5 bases). The V gene's germline CDR1 is MNHEY and CDR2 SVGAGI. The CDR3 has 15 amino acids. V dropped 0 bases and J dropped 7 bases, with 16 bases sitting between them. The CDR3 loop is CASSYSAGGTKEQYF. CDR3 sequence (DNA): TGTGCCAGCAGTTACTCGGCCGGAGGCACTAAGGAGCAGTACTTC.

This clone came up once. The chain uses TRBV5-6 and TRBJ2-7, with a tentative D call TRBD1 (6 bases). The V end lost 4 bases, the J end lost 2 bases, and 13 bases lay between the germline ends. Germline V lookup: CDR1 SGHDT, CDR2 YYEEEE. This CDR3 is built from 14 residues. CDR3 loop: CASSQTGITYEQYF. The DNA of the CDR3 is TGTGCCAGCAGCCAGACAGGAATTACCTACGAGCAGTACTTC.

V and J are TRBV6-5 and TRBJ2-7; D may be TRBD1 (5 bases). The CDR3 is 14 residues long. CDR1 is MNHEY and CDR2 is SVGAGI in the germline V gene. V was shortened by 1 base and J by 2 bases, with 9 bases between the two germline ends. DNA for the CDR3: TGTGCCAGCAGTTACTGGGGCAGAACCTACGAGCAGTACTTC. Amino acid sequence: CASSYWGRTYEQYF.

The V call is TRBV28, the J call TRBJ2-7; the D is unclear. V lost 2 bases, J lost 3 bases, and 5 bases lay in between. Germline CDR1 and CDR2: MDHEN and SYDVKM. This CDR3 contains 12 residues. CDR3 in amino acids: CASSLDYYEQYF. The CDR3 region has the DNA TGTGCCAGCAGTTTAGATTACTACGAGCAGTACTTC. The entire variable domain, with the rest obtained from reference TRBV28 and TRBJ2-7, is as follows: DVKVTQSSRYLVKRTGEKVFLECVQDMDHENMFWYRQDPGLGLRLIYFSYDVKMKEKGDIPEGYSVSREKKERFSLILESASTNQTSMYLCASSLDYYEQYFGPGTRLTVT.

This chain connects TRBV30 to TRBJ1-1, with D unclear. This CDR3 contains 13 residues. V was pared by 0 bases and J by 5 bases, with 10 bases between. Germline values: CDR1 GTSNPN, CDR2 SVGIG (reference sequence). The CDR3 DNA sequence: TGTGCCTGGAGTGTAATCCGGGAGACTGAAGCTTTCTTT. Its protein product is CAWSVIRETEAFF.

This clone has a single count. The CDR3 is CASSNRDRDPFYEQYF. CDR3 nucleotide sequence: TGTGCCAGCAGCAACCGGGACAGGGATCCCTTTTACGAGCAGTACTTC. J is TRBJ2-7 and V is TRBV11-3; TRBD1 matches at 9 bases. After removal of 5 bases from V and 4 bases from J, the junction contained 12 bases not matched to a gene. CDR1 SGHNT and CDR2 YENEEA come from the germline V gene. CDR3 length equals 16 residues. Complete variable domain (other parts from reference TRBV11-3 and TRBJ2-7): EAGVVQSPRYKIIEKKQPVAFWCNPISGHNTLYWYLQNLGQGPELLIRYENEEAVDDSQLPKDRFSAERLKGVDSTLKIQPAELGDSAVYLCASSNRDRDPFYEQYFGPGTRLTVT.

The chain combines TRBV30 with TRBJ1-2, with TRBD1 identical over 8 bases. Trimming cost V 0 bases and J 4 bases; bases outside gene matches: 1. This CDR3 has 13 residues. Germline V gives CDR1 GTSNPN, CDR2 SVGIG (reference sequence). CDR3 nucleotides: TGTGCCTGGAGTGTAGGGACAGGCTATGGCTACACCTTC. As protein: CAWSVGTGYGYTF.

CDR3 DNA sequence: TGTGCCACCCCCCGGGGGGAGTTATCTAATAGCAATCAGCCCCAGCATTTT. Translated: CATPRGELSNSNQPQHF. The chain links TRBV19 to TRBJ1-5; TRBD1 is a possible D gene (5 bases). V lost 10 bases, J lost 0 bases, and 22 bases lay in between. Germline CDR1 and CDR2: LNHDA and SQIVND (reference sequence). The CDR3 consists of 17 residues.

This clone was seen only once. This chain connects TRBV18 to TRBJ1-5, with 9 bases fitting TRBD1. V lost 4 bases, J lost 3 bases, and 7 bases stayed unmatched. This CDR3 comprises 16 residues. Per germline, CDR1 KGHSH and CDR2 LQKENI. CDR3 sequence reads: CASSLYGTGYNQPQHF. CDR3 DNA sequence: TGTGCCAGCTCACTTTACGGGACAGGGTACAATCAGCCCCAGCATTTT.

The genes are TRBV5-4 and TRBJ1-2; TRBD1 matches at 8 bases. Germline CDR1 SGHNT, CDR2 YYREEE (reference sequence). CDR3 length: 13 residues. Losses at the gene ends were 4 bases for V and 4 bases for J; bases not matched to a gene: 3. CDR3: CASSSTGGYGYTF. The CDR3 DNA is TGTGCCAGCAGCAGTACAGGGGGCTATGGCTACACCTTC.

This clone was seen only a few times. The V and J genes are TRBV7-9 and TRBJ1-1; TRBD1 might be the D (5 bases). The CDR3 loop spans 12 amino acids. CDR1 and CDR2 from the germline V gene are SEHNR and FQNEAQ (reference sequence). Trimming pared 5 bases from V and 11 bases from J, leaving 15 bases between. CDR3 loop: CASSNGPRGAFF. In DNA form, the CDR3 reads TGTGCCAGCAGCAACGGACCCCGGGGCGCTTTCTTT.

The rearrangement links TRBV7-8 to TRBJ2-7; 10 nucleotides align to TRBD2. Per the germline V gene, CDR1 is SGHVS and CDR2 is FQNEAQ. The CDR3 has 14 amino acids. J gave up 4 bases and V 5 bases, and 5 bases lay outside the gene matches. The CDR3 protein is CASSEAGGPYEQYF. The CDR3 coding sequence is TGTGCCAGCAGCGAAGCGGGAGGGCCGTACGAGCAGTACTTC.